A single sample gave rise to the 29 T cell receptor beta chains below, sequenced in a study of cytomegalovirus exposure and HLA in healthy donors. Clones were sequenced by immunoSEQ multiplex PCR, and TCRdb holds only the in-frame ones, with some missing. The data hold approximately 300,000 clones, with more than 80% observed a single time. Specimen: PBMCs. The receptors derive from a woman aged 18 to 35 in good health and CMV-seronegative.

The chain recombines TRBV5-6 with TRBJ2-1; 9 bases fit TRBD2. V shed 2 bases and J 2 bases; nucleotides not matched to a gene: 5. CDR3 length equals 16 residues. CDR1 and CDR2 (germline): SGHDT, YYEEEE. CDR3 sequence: CASSLRGLAPYNEQFF. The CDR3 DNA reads TGTGCCAGCAGCTTACGGGGACTAGCCCCCTACAATGAGCAGTTCTTC.

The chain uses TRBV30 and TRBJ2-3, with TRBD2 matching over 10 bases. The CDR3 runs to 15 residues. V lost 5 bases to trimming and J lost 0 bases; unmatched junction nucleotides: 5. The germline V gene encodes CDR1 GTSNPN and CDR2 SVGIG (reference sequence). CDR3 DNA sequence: TGTGCCTGGGGGCGGACTAGCGGAAGCACAGATACGCAGTATTTT. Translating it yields CAWGRTSGSTDTQYF.

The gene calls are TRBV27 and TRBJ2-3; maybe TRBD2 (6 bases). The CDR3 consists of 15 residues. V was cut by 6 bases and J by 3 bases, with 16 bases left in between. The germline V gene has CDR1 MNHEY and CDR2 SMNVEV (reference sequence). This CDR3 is CASSPFAGKTDTQYF. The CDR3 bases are TGTGCCAGCAGCCCGTTCGCGGGAAAAACAGATACGCAGTATTTT.

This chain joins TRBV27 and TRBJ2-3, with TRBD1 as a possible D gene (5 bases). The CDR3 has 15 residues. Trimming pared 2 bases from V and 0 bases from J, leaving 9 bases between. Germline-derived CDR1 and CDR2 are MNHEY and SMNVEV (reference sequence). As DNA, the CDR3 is TGTGCCAGCAGTTTACGGACACCTAGCACAGATACGCAGTATTTT. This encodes CASSLRTPSTDTQYF.

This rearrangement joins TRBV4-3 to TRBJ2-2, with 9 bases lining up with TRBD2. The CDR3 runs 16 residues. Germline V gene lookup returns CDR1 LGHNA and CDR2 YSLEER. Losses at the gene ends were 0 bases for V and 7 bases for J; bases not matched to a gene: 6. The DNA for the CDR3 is TGCGCCAGCAGCCAAGAATCTAGCGGGGCGTTCGGGGAGCTGTTTTTT. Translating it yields CASSQESSGAFGELFF.

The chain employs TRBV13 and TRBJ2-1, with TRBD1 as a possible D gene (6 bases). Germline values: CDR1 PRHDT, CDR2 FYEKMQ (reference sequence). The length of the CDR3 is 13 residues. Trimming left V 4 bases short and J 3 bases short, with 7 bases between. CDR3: CASSSQGYNEQFF. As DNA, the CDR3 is TGTGCCAGCAGCTCACAGGGCTACAATGAGCAGTTCTTC.

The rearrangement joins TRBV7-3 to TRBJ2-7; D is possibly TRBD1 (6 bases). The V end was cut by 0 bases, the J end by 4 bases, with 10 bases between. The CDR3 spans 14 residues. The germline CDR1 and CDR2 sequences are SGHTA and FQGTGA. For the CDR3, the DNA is TGTGCCAGCAGCTTAACTGGGACAAGGTACGAGCAGTACTTC. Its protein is CASSLTGTRYEQYF.

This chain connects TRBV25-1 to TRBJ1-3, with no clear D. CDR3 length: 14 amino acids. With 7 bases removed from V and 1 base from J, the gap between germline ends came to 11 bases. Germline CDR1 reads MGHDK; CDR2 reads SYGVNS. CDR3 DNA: TGTGCCAGCATGGCTGCGGGGTCTGGAAACACCATATATTTT. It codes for CASMAAGSGNTIYF. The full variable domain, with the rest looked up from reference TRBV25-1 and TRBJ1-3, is EADIYQTPRYLVIGTGKKITLECSQTMGHDKMYWYQQDPGMELHLIHYSYGVNSTEKGDLSSESTVSRIRTEHFPLTLESARPSHTSQYLCASMAAGSGNTIYFGEGSWLTVV.

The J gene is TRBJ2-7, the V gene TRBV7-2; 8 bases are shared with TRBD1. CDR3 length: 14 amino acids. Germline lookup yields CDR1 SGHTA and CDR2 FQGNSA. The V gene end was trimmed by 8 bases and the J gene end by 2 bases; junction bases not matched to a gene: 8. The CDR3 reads CASGRQGITYEQYF. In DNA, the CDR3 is TGTGCCAGCGGGAGACAGGGGATAACCTACGAGCAGTACTTC.

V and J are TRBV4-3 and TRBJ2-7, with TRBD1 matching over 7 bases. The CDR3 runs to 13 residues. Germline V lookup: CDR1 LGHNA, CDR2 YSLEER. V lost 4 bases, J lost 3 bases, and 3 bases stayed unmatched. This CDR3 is CASSRDSGYEQYF. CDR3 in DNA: TGCGCCAGCAGCCGGGACAGCGGCTACGAGCAGTACTTC.

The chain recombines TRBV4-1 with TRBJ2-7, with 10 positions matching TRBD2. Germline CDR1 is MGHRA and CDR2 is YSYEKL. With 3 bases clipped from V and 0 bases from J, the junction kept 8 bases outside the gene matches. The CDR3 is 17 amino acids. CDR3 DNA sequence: TGCGCCAGCAGCCAGGGTCAGACTAGCGGGCGCTCCTACGAGCAGTACTTC. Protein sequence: CASSQGQTSGRSYEQYF.

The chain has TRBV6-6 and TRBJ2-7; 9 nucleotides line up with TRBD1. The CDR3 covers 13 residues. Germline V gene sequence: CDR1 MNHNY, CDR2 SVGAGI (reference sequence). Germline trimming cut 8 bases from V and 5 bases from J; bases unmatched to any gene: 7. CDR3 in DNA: TGTGCCAGCGTCGGACAGGGGTGGCACGAGCAGTACTTC. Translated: CASVGQGWHEQYF.

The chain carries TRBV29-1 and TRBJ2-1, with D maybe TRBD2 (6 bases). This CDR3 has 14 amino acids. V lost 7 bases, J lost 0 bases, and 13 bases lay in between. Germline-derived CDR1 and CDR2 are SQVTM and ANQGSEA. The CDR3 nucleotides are TGCAGCGGTTATAGCGGTCTCTCCTACAATGAGCAGTTCTTC. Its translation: CSGYSGLSYNEQFF.

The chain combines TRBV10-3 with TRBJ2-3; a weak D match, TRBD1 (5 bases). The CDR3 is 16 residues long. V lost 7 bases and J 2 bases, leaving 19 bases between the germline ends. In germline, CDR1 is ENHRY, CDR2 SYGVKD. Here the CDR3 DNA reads TGTGCCATCATGAAGGATTGGGGCTCCGACACAGATACGCAGTATTTT. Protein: CAIMKDWGSDTDTQYF.

The CDR3 spells CASSQDSLAGREQYF. CDR3 coding DNA: TGTGCCAGCAGCCAAGATTCACTAGCGGGGCGTGAGCAGTACTTC. This rearrangement joins TRBV4-2 to TRBJ2-7; 10 positions agree with TRBD2. The CDR3 is 15 residues long. Trimming took 0 bases from V and 7 from J; bases not matched to a gene: 6. Germline V gene sequence: CDR1 LGHNA, CDR2 YNFKEQ.

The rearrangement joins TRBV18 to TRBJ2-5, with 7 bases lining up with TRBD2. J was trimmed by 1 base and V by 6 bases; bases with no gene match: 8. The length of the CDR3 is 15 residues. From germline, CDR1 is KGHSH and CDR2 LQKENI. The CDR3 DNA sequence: TGTGCCAGCTCGCCTCGCGGGAGCACCCAAGAGACCCAGTACTTC. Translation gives CASSPRGSTQETQYF.

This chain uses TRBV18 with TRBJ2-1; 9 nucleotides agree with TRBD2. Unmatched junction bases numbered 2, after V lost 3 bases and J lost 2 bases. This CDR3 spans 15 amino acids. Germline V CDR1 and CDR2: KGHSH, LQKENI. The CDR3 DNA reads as TGTGCCAGCTCACCGGCGGGAGGGCCCTACAATGAGCAGTTCTTC. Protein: CASSPAGGPYNEQFF.

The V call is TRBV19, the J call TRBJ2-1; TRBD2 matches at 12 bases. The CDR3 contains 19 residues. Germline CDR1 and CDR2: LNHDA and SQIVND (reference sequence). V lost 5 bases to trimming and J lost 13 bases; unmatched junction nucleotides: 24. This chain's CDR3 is CASSGLAGLSGRAGDLQFF. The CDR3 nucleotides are TGTGCCAGTAGTGGACTAGCGGGGCTCAGCGGGAGGGCCGGGGATCTCCAGTTCTTC. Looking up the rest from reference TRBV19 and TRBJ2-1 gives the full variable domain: DGGITQSPKYLFRKEGQNVTLSCEQNLNHDAMYWYRQDPGQGLRLIYYSQIVNDFQKGDIAEGYSVSREKKESFPLTVTSAQKNPTAFYLCASSGLAGLSGRAGDLQFFGPGTRLTVL.

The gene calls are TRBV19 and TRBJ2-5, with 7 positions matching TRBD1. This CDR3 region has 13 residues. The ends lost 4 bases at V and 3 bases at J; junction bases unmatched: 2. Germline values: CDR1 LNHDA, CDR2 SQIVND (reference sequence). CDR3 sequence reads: CASSTGTEETQYF. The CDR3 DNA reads TGTGCCAGTAGTACCGGGACAGAAGAGACCCAGTACTTC.

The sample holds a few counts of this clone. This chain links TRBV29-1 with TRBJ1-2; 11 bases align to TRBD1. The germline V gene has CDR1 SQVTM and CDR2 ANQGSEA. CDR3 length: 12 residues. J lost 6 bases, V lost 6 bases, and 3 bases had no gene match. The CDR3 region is CSVWTGGHGYTF. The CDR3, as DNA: TGCAGCGTGTGGACAGGGGGCCATGGCTACACCTTC.

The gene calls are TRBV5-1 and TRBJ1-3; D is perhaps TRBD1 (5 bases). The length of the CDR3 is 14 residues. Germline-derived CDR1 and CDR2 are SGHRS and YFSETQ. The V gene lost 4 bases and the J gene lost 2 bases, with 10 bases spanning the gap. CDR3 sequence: CASSPGQTGNTIYF. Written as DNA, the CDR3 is TGCGCCAGCAGCCCTGGACAAACTGGAAACACCATATATTTT.

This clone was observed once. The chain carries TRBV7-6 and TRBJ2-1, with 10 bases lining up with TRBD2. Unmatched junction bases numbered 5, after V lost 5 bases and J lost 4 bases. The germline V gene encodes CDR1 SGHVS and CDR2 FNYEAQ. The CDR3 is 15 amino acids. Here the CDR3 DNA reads TGTGCCAGCAGCACCGAAGCGGGAGGGTACAATGAGCAGTTCTTC. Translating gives CASSTEAGGYNEQFF.

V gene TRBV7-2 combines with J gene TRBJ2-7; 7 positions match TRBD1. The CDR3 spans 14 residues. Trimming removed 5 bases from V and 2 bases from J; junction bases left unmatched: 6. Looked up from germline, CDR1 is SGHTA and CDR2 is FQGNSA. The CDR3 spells CASSAGDRTYEQYF. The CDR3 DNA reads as TGTGCCAGCAGCGCAGGGGACAGAACCTACGAGCAGTACTTC.

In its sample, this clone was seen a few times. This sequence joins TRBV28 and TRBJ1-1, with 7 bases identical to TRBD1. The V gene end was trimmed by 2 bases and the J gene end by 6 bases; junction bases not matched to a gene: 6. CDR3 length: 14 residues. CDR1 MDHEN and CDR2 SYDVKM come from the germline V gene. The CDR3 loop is CASSLETGSPEAFF. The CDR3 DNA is TGTGCCAGCAGTTTAGAGACAGGGTCCCCTGAAGCTTTCTTT.

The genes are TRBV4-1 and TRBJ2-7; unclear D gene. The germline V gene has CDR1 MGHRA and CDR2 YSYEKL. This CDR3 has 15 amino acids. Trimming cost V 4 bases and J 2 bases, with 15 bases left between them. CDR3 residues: CASSPGAAITYEQYF. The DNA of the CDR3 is TGCGCCAGCAGCCCCGGAGCTGCAATTACCTACGAGCAGTACTTC.

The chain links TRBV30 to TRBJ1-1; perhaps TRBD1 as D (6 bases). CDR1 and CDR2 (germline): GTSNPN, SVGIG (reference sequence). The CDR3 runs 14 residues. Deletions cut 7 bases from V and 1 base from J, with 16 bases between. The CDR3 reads CAFTQGRGNTEAFF. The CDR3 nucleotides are TGTGCCTTCACGCAGGGGAGGGGGAACACTGAAGCTTTCTTT.

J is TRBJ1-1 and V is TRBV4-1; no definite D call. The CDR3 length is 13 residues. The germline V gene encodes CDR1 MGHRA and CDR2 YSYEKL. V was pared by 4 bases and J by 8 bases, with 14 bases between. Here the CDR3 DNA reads TGCGCCAGCAGCCCGGGGATTTTGAGGGAAGCTTTCTTT. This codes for CASSPGILREAFF.

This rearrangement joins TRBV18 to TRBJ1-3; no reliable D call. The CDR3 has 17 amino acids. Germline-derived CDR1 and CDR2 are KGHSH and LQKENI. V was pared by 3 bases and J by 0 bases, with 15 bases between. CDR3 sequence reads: CASSPTAPVDSGNTIYF. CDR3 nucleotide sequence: TGTGCCAGCTCACCTACCGCGCCGGTCGACTCTGGAAACACCATATATTTT.

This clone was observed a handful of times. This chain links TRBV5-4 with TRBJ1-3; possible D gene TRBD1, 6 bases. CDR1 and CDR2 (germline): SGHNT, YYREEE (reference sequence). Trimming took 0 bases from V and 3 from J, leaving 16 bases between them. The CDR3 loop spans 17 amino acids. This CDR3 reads CASSLGAGDMGGNTIYF. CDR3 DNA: TGTGCCAGCAGCTTGGGTGCAGGGGATATGGGTGGAAACACCATATATTTT.